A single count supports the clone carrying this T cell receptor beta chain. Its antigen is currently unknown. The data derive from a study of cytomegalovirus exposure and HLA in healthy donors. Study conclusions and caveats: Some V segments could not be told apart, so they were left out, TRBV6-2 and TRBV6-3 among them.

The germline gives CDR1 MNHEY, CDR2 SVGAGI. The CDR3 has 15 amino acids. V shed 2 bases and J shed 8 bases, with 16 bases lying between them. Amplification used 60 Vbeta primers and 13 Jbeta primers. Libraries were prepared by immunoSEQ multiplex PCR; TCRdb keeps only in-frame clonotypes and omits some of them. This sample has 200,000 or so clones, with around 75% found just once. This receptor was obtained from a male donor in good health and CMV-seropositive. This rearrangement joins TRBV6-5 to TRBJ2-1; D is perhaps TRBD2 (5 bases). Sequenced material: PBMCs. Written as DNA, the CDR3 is TGTGCCAGCAGTTACCGTGGGAGTTGGGCTTATGAGCAGTTCTTC. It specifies CASSYRGSWAYEQFF.